These 30 T cell receptor beta chains were sequenced from one sample in a study of blood T cell repertoires in COVID-19. Assay: immunoSEQ multiplex PCR; the TCRdb copy retains only in-frame clones and omits some. The table lists hundreds of thousands of clones, around 89% of them singletons. Sequencing was performed on peripheral blood. The receptors come from a man aged 40-49 years with acute or convalescent COVID-19.

The rearrangement joins TRBV5-4 to TRBJ1-1, with D possibly being TRBD1 (5 bases). This CDR3 has 18 amino acids. V was pared by 0 bases and J by 1 base, with 19 bases between. Germline V gene sequence: CDR1 SGHNT, CDR2 YYREEE (reference sequence). In DNA, the CDR3 is TGTGCCAGCAGCTTGGTAAGCAGGGTAAACGGGAGGAACACTGAAGCTTTCTTT. Translated, it gives CASSLVSRVNGRNTEAFF.

J is TRBJ2-1 and V is TRBV27; a possible D gene is TRBD2 (6 bases). Trimming pared 2 bases from V and 9 bases from J, leaving 8 bases between. Germline CDR1 reads MNHEY; CDR2 reads SMNVEV (reference sequence). This CDR3 has 12 residues. CDR3 DNA: TGTGCCAGCAGTTTACTCGGGGGTGAGCAGTTCTTC. Translated, it gives CASSLLGGEQFF.

This clone was seen only once. The V call is TRBV6-6, the J call TRBJ1-5; a weak D match, TRBD1 (6 bases). The CDR3 consists of 16 residues. V dropped 1 base and J dropped 1 base, with 11 bases sitting between them. CDR1 is MNHNY, CDR2 SVGAGI, per germline (reference sequence). CDR3 sequence: CASSYYPGASNQPQHF. The CDR3, as DNA: TGTGCCAGCAGTTACTATCCAGGGGCCAGCAATCAGCCCCAGCATTTT.

The V and J genes are TRBV7-9 and TRBJ2-3; D possibly corresponds to TRBD2 (5 bases). V was trimmed by 5 bases and J by 2 bases, leaving 23 bases between them. The CDR3 is made up of 18 amino acids. Germline CDR1 SEHNR, CDR2 FQNEAQ (reference sequence). CDR3 in amino acids: CASSRWESALLYTDTQYF. CDR3 bases: TGTGCCAGCAGCCGTTGGGAGTCAGCATTACTTTACACAGATACGCAGTATTTT.

J is TRBJ2-2 and V is TRBV13, with 8 positions matching TRBD1. Per germline, CDR1 PRHDT and CDR2 FYEKMQ (reference sequence). CDR3 length: 16 residues. The V gene end was trimmed by 5 bases and the J gene end by 5 bases; junction bases not matched to a gene: 10. CDR3 loop: CASSLDRGSGTGELFF. The CDR3 DNA sequence: TGTGCCAGCAGCCTAGACAGGGGATCGGGTACCGGGGAGCTGTTTTTT.

The chain couples TRBV19 to TRBJ1-5; D gene unclear. Trimming stripped 3 bases from V and 4 bases from J, with 16 bases between. This CDR3 is 16 amino acids long. In germline, CDR1 is LNHDA, CDR2 SQIVND (reference sequence). Here the CDR3 DNA reads TGTGCCAGTAGTATTAACCGAGCAGAGGGTAATCAGCCCCAGCATTTT. As protein: CASSINRAEGNQPQHF.

The count of this clone is one. The gene calls are TRBV28 and TRBJ2-7; D unclear. V lost 3 bases and J lost 6, with 15 bases in between. CDR3 size: 14 residues. Germline V CDR1 and CDR2: MDHEN, SYDVKM. Written as DNA, the CDR3 is TGTGCCAGCAGTTTGGAGCCCAACTCGGGCGAGCAGTACTTC. Translated, it gives CASSLEPNSGEQYF.

The chain joins TRBV6-6 to TRBJ1-5; 7 bases map to TRBD1. The ends lost 7 bases at V and 13 bases at J; junction bases unmatched: 16. This CDR3 is 14 amino acids long. The germline V gene has CDR1 MNHNY and CDR2 SVGAGI (reference sequence). DNA for the CDR3: TGTGCCAGCACCCGTTCCGCGACAGGGTACGGGCAGCATTTT. Translating it yields CASTRSATGYGQHF.

This chain uses TRBV14 with TRBJ2-1; D is unclear. Germline-derived CDR1 and CDR2 are SGHDN and FVKESK. The CDR3 extends over 13 amino acids. Trimming stripped 1 base from V and 9 bases from J, with 10 bases between. The CDR3 region is CASSQGVGGEQFF. CDR3 sequence (DNA): TGTGCCAGCAGCCAAGGCGTTGGTGGTGAGCAGTTCTTC.

The rearrangement links TRBV5-1 to TRBJ1-2, with 7 bases matching TRBD1. CDR1 is SGHRS and CDR2 is YFSETQ in the germline V gene. This CDR3 has 14 residues. V lost 0 bases and J lost 5; bases outside the gene matches: 4. CDR3 nucleotide sequence: TGCGCCAGCAGCTTGGACGACAGGGTGTATGGCTACACCTTC. Encoded protein: CASSLDDRVYGYTF.

The genes are TRBV18 and TRBJ1-6; no clear D. Germline CDR1 KGHSH, CDR2 LQKENI. The CDR3 covers 14 residues. Trimming stripped 0 bases from V and 5 bases from J, with 5 bases between. The CDR3 region has the DNA TGTGCCAGCTCACCACCTCGGGATAATTCACCCCTCCACTTT. Its protein product is CASSPPRDNSPLHF. Based on the CDR3 plus reference TRBV18 and TRBJ1-6, the full variable domain is NAGVMQNPRHLVRRRGQEARLRCSPMKGHSHVYWYRQLPEEGLKFMVYLQKENIIDESGMPKERFSAEFPKEGPSILRIQQVVRGDSAAYFCASSPPRDNSPLHFGNGTRLTVT.

The chain is built from TRBV5-6 and TRBJ1-5; D not certain. CDR3 length equals 15 residues. CDR1 and CDR2 (germline): SGHDT, YYEEEE. V shed 0 bases and J shed 1 base, with 8 bases lying between them. The DNA for the CDR3 is TGTGCCAGCAGCTTGGTTGGGCTCAGCAATCAGCCCCAGCATTTT. Protein: CASSLVGLSNQPQHF.

The chain is built from TRBV12-5 and TRBJ1-1; D is perhaps TRBD1 (5 bases). The V end was cut by 1 base, the J end by 1 base, with 13 bases between. CDR1 is LGHNT and CDR2 is FRNRAP in the germline V gene. The CDR3 length is 16 residues. For the CDR3, the DNA is TGTGCTAGTGGTTTGGCCCCCCGGGGGGGGAACACTGAAGCTTTCTTT. Amino acids: CASGLAPRGGNTEAFF.

This chain links TRBV12-5 with TRBJ2-7, with a tentative D call TRBD1 (6 bases). V lost 6 bases, J lost 4 bases, and 13 bases lay in between. The CDR3 extends over 13 amino acids. Germline-derived CDR1 and CDR2 are LGHNT and FRNRAP. The CDR3 DNA reads as TGTGCTAGTGGCACAGGGTATGGATACGAGCAGTACTTC. It translates to CASGTGYGYEQYF. The variable domain in full, with the rest retrieved from reference TRBV12-5 and TRBJ2-7, is DARVTQTPRHKVTEMGQEVTMRCQPILGHNTVFWYRQTMMQGLELLAYFRNRAPLDDSGMPKDRFSAEMPDATLATLKIQPSEPRDSAVYFCASGTGYGYEQYFGPGTRLTVT.

The V gene is TRBV7-2, the J gene TRBJ1-2, with D possibly TRBD1 on 5 matching bases. V gave up 2 bases and J gave up 7 bases, with 14 bases separating them. Per germline, CDR1 SGHTA and CDR2 FQGNSA. The CDR3 length is 14 residues. CDR3 DNA sequence: TGTGCCAGCAGCTTACAGGGAATAGAGAGTGGCTACACCTTC. Translating it yields CASSLQGIESGYTF.

CDR3 DNA sequence: TGCGCCAGCAGCCAAGCCCCGCCCGGGACTAGCGGTTTCACCGGGGAGCTGTTTTTT. Its translation is CASSQAPPGTSGFTGELFF. The rearrangement joins TRBV4-1 to TRBJ2-2; 11 positions agree with TRBD2. The length of the CDR3 is 19 residues. The germline gives CDR1 MGHRA, CDR2 YSYEKL. V trimming: 1 base; J trimming: 4 bases; junction bases outside the gene matches: 11.

The V gene is TRBV5-1, the J gene TRBJ2-1, with a possible D match to TRBD1 (6 bases). CDR1 is SGHRS, CDR2 YFSETQ, per germline. The length of the CDR3 is 15 residues. Trimming left V 0 bases short and J 2 bases short, with 9 bases between. This CDR3 is CASSLGTGTYNEQFF. Written as DNA, the CDR3 is TGCGCCAGCAGCTTGGGAACAGGGACCTACAATGAGCAGTTCTTC.

This chain uses TRBV9 with TRBJ1-4; weak D call: TRBD1 (5 bases). The V gene's germline CDR1 is SGDLS and CDR2 YYNGEE. The CDR3 covers 16 residues. The V gene lost 0 bases and the J gene lost 0 bases, with 9 bases spanning the gap. Here the CDR3 reads CASSVGRGATNEKLFF. For the CDR3, the DNA is TGTGCCAGCAGCGTAGGTCGGGGGGCAACTAATGAAAAACTGTTTTTT.

The chain has TRBV5-1 and TRBJ2-1; 9 bases are shared with TRBD1. The CDR3 length is 16 residues. From germline, CDR1 is SGHRS and CDR2 YFSETQ. Trimming cost V 0 bases and J 2 bases; bases outside gene matches: 3. The CDR3 nucleotides are TGCGCCAGCAGCTTGGAGACAGGGGGACCCTACAATGAGCAGTTCTTC. Amino acid sequence: CASSLETGGPYNEQFF.

The genes are TRBV6-6 and TRBJ1-6, with D possibly TRBD1 on 6 matching bases. V was trimmed by 5 bases and J by 2 bases, leaving 16 bases between them. This CDR3 has 17 amino acids. Germline CDR1 and CDR2: MNHNY and SVGAGI (reference sequence). DNA for the CDR3: TGTGCCAGCAGTCGGTGGACAGAGAGGGCCTATAATTCACCCCTCCACTTT. It encodes CASSRWTERAYNSPLHF.

The J gene is TRBJ2-3, the V gene TRBV7-8; D is unresolved. The germline gives CDR1 SGHVS, CDR2 FQNEAQ. The CDR3 consists of 14 residues. V was clipped by 5 bases and J by 8 bases, with 17 bases between them. CDR3 nucleotides: TGTGCCAGCAGCGTAACTATGGTTGCGTTTACGCAGTATTTT. Protein: CASSVTMVAFTQYF.

This clone occurred once. The chain combines TRBV6-5 with TRBJ2-2; D gene unclear. Looked up from germline, CDR1 is MNHEY and CDR2 is SVGAGI. The CDR3 extends over 13 amino acids. With 6 bases removed from V and 7 bases from J, the gap between germline ends came to 12 bases. The CDR3 loop reads CASRPNGVGELFF. The CDR3 coding sequence is TGTGCCAGCAGGCCCAACGGTGTCGGGGAGCTGTTTTTT.

The V call is TRBV5-1, the J call TRBJ2-7; 11 positions agree with TRBD2. V lost 5 bases and J lost 2; bases outside the gene matches: 6. The CDR3 covers 15 residues. Germline lookup yields CDR1 SGHRS and CDR2 YFSETQ. In nucleotides, the CDR3 is TGCGCCAGCAGTCAAGGGACTAGCGGTGCCTACGAGCAGTACTTC. Encoded protein: CASSQGTSGAYEQYF.

The chain employs TRBV5-4 and TRBJ1-2, with TRBD1 matching over 12 bases. Germline loops: CDR1 SGHNT, CDR2 YYREEE (reference sequence). After removal of 0 bases from V and 0 bases from J, the junction contained 3 bases not matched to a gene. The CDR3 sequence is 17 residues long. The CDR3, as DNA: TGTGCCAGCAGCTTGGGGGGACAGGGGGCAACTAACTATGGCTACACCTTC. It encodes CASSLGGQGATNYGYTF. Together with reference TRBV5-4 and TRBJ1-2, the CDR3 gives the full variable domain: ETGVTQSPTHLIKTRGQQVTLRCSSQSGHNTVSWYQQALGQGPQFIFQYYREEENGRGNFPPRFSGLQFPNYSSELNVNALELDDSALYLCASSLGGQGATNYGYTFGSGTRLTVV.

The genes are TRBV6-5 and TRBJ1-1, with 9 bases identical to TRBD1. V was clipped by 5 bases and J by 6 bases; unmatched bases: 10. Germline V CDR1 and CDR2: MNHEY, SVGAGI. The CDR3 extends over 15 amino acids. DNA for the CDR3: TGTGCCAGCAGTCCGTTGGGACAGGGATTTTCTGAAGCTTTCTTT. Translating it yields CASSPLGQGFSEAFF.

CDR3 residues: CASSPRSGDSSPLHF. The CDR3 DNA follows: TGTGCCAGCAGCCCACGTTCGGGAGACAGCTCACCCCTCCACTTT. The chain employs TRBV3-1 (or the pseudogene TRBV3-2) and TRBJ1-6; a possible D gene is TRBD1 (5 bases). Germline CDR1 and CDR2: LGHDT and YNNKEL (reference sequence). The V end lost 4 bases, the J end lost 10 bases, and 17 bases lay between the germline ends. The CDR3 runs to 15 residues.

V is TRBV7-9 and J is TRBJ1-4; maybe TRBD1 (6 bases). Per germline, CDR1 SEHNR and CDR2 FQNEAQ (reference sequence). V was pared by 1 base and J by 8 bases, with 14 bases between. CDR3 size: 15 residues. CDR3 loop: CASSLGDNREEKLFF. The CDR3 region has the DNA TGTGCCAGCAGCTTAGGGGACAATCGAGAGGAAAAACTGTTTTTT.

J is TRBJ1-2 and V is TRBV2; the D gene is possibly TRBD1 (6 bases). The CDR3 consists of 16 residues. In germline, CDR1 is SNHLY, CDR2 FYNNEI. V gave up 0 bases and J gave up 4 bases, with 15 bases separating them. The CDR3 region has the DNA TGTGCCAGCAGTGAAGCTGGATCTACAGGGAGCTATGGCTACACCTTC. This encodes CASSEAGSTGSYGYTF.

The chain joins TRBV12-3 or TRBV12-4 to TRBJ1-5, with TRBD1 as a possible D gene (5 bases). Trimming shortened V by 2 bases and J by 9 bases, and 11 bases separated the two germline ends. The CDR3 totals 13 residues. CDR3 sequence: CASSLRSQGPQHF. Here the CDR3 DNA reads TGTGCCAGCAGTTTAAGGTCCCAGGGGCCCCAGCATTTT.

The J gene is TRBJ1-6, the V gene TRBV30; D unresolved. This CDR3 is 15 amino acids long. V dropped 2 bases and J dropped 13 bases, with 21 bases sitting between them. The germline V gene encodes CDR1 GTSNPN and CDR2 SVGIG (reference sequence). In nucleotides, the CDR3 is TGTGCCTGGAGTCAAGGAACTTACGGGATGTCCCCCCTCCACTTT. Translation gives CAWSQGTYGMSPLHF.